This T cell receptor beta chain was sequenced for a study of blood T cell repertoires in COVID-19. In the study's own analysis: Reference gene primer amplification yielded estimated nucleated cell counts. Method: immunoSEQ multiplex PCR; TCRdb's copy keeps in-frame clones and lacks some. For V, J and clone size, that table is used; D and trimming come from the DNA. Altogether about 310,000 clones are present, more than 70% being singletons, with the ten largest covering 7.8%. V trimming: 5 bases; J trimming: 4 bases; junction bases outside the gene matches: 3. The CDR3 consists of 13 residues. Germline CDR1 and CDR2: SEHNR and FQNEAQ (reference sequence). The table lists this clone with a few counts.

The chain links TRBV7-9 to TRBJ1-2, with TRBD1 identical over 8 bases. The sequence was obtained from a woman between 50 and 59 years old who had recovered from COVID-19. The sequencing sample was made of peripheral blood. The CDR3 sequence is CASSADRVYGYTF. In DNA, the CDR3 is TGTGCCAGCAGCGCGGACAGGGTCTATGGCTACACCTTC.